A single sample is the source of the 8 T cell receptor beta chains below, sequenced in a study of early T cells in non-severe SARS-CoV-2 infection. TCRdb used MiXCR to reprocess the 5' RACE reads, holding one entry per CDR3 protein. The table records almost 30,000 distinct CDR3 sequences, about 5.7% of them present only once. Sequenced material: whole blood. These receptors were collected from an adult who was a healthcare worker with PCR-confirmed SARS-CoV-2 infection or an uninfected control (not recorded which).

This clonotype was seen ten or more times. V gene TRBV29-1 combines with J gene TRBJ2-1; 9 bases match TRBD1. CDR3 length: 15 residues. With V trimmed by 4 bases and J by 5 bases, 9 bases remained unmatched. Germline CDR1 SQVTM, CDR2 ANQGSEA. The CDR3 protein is CSVASSGQGHNEQFF. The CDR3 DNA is TGCAGCGTTGCTTCGTCGGGACAGGGCCACAATGAGCAGTTCTTC.

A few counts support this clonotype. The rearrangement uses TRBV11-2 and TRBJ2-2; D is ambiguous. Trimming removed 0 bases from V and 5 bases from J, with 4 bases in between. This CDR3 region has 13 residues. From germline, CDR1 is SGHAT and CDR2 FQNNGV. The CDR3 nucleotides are TGTGCCAGCAGCTTAGAGGGAACCGGGGAGCTGTTTTTT. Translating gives CASSLEGTGELFF.

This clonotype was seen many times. Written as DNA, the CDR3 is TGTGCCAGCAGCATTGGGACGGAATGGGGATTCTACAATGAGCAGTTCTTC. Its protein product is CASSIGTEWGFYNEQFF. The rearrangement uses TRBV9 and TRBJ2-1; TRBD1 or TRBD2 may be the D gene (5 bases each). This CDR3 contains 17 residues. Between the trimmed V and J ends, which lost 4 bases and 3 bases, there was a span of 20 bases. Germline CDR1 SGDLS, CDR2 YYNGEE.

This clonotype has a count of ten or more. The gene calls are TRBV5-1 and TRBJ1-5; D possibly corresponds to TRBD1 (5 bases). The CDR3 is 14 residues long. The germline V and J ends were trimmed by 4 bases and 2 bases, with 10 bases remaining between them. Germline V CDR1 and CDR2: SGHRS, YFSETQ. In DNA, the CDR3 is TGCGCCAGCAGCGACGTGGGGGGCAATCAGCCCCAGCATTTT. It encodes CASSDVGGNQPQHF.

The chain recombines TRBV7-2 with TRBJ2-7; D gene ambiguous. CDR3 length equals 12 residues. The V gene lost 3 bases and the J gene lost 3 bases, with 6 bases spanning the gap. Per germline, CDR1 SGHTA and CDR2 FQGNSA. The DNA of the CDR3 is TGTGCCAGCAGCTTGTCTGACTACGAGCAGTACTTC. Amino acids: CASSLSDYEQYF.

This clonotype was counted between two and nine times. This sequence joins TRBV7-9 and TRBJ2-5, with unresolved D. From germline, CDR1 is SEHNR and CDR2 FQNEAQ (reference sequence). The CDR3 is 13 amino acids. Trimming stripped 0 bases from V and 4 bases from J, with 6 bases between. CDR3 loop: CASSLALVETQYF. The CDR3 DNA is TGTGCCAGCAGCTTAGCGTTGGTAGAGACCCAGTACTTC. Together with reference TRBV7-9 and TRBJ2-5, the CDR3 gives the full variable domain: DTGVSQNPRHKITKRGQNVTFRCDPISEHNRLYWYRQTLGQGPEFLTYFQNEAQLEKSRLLSDRFSAERPKGSFSTLEIQRTEQGDSAMYLCASSLALVETQYFGPGTRLLVL.

CDR3 DNA: TGTGCCAGCAGCCAAGCAGGACAGGTGCCTTATGGCTACACCTTC. Its protein product is CASSQAGQVPYGYTF. The chain employs TRBV14 and TRBJ1-2; 7 bases agree with TRBD1. The CDR3 is 15 amino acids. The germline V gene encodes CDR1 SGHDN and CDR2 FVKESK. The V and J ends lost 1 base and 5 bases, in that order; junction bases with no gene match: 7.

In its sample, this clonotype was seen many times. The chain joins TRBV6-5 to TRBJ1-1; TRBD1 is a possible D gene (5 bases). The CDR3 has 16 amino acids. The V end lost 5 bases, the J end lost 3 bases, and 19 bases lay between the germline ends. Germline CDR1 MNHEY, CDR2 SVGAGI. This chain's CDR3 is CASSRQGWGMDTEAFF. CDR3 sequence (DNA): TGTGCCAGCAGTCGGCAGGGATGGGGAATGGACACTGAAGCTTTCTTT.